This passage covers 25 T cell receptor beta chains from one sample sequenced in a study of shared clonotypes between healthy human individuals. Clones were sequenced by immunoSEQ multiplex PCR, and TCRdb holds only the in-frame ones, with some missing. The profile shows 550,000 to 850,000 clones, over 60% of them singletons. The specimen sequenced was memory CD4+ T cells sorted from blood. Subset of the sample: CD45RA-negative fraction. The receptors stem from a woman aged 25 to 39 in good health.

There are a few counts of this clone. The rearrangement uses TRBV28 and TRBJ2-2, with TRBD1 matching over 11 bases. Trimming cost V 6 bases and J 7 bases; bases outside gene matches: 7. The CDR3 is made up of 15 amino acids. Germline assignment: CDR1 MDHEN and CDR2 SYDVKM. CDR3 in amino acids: CASRTGTGGVGELFF. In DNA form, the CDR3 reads TGTGCCAGCAGAACCGGGACAGGGGGTGTCGGGGAGCTGTTTTTT.

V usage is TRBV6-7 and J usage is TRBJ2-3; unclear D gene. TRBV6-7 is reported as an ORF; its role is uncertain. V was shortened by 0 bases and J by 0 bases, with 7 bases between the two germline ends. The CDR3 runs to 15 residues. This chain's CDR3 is CASSYSRQSTDTQYF. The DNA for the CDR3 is TGTGCCAGCAGTTACTCGAGGCAGAGCACAGATACGCAGTATTTT.

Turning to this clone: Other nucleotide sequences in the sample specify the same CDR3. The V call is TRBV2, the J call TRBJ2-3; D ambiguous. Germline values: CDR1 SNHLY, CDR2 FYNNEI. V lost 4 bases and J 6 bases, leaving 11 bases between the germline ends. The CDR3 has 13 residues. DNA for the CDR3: TGTGCCAGCAGTGGACTTACGTCGGATACGCAGTATTTT. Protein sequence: CASSGLTSDTQYF.

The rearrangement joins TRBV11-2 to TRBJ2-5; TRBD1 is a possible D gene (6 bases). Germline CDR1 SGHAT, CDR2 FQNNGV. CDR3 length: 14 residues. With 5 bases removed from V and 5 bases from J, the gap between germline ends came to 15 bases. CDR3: CASSGQGGRETQYF. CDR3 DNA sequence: TGTGCCAGCAGCGGTCAAGGGGGTAGGGAGACCCAGTACTTC.

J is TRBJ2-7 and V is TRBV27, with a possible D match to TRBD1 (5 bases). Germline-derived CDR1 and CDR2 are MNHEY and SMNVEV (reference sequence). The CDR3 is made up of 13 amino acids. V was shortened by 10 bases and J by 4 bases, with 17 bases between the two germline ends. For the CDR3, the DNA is TGTGCCACCCGTCCCTCCGACAGATACGAGCAGTACTTC. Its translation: CATRPSDRYEQYF.

The CDR3 region has the DNA TGCAGCGTTGTCTCGGTCGGGGAGCTGTTTTTT. Translating it yields CSVVSVGELFF. V and J are TRBV29-1 and TRBJ2-2; D not certain. V lost 4 bases, J lost 7 bases, and 7 bases lay in between. CDR1 SQVTM and CDR2 ANQGSEA come from the germline V gene. The CDR3 is made up of 11 amino acids.

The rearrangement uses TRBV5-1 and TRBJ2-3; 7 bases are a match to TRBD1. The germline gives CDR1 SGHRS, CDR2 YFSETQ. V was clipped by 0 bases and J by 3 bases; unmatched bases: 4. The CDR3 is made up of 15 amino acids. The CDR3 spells CASSLVEQGTDTQYF. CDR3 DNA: TGCGCCAGCAGCTTGGTTGAACAGGGGACAGATACGCAGTATTTT.

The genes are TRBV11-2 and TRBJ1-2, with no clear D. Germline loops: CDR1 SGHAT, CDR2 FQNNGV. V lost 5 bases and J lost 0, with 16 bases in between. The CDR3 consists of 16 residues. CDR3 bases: TGTGCCAGCAGCACCCATATCTCCAGACCTAACTATGGCTACACCTTC. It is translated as CASSTHISRPNYGYTF.

The chain's CDR3 is CASSSQTRSQETQYF. Written as DNA, the CDR3 is TGTGCCAGCAGTTCCCAGACACGGTCTCAAGAGACCCAGTACTTC. This rearrangement joins TRBV28 to TRBJ2-5; no clear D gene. CDR3 length equals 15 residues. V lost 4 bases and J 2 bases, leaving 14 bases between the germline ends. Germline-derived CDR1 and CDR2 are MDHEN and SYDVKM. The whole variable domain, remainder taken from reference TRBV28 and TRBJ2-5, is DVKVTQSSRYLVKRTGEKVFLECVQDMDHENMFWYRQDPGLGLRLIYFSYDVKMKEKGDIPEGYSVSREKKERFSLILESASTNQTSMYLCASSSQTRSQETQYFGPGTRLLVL.

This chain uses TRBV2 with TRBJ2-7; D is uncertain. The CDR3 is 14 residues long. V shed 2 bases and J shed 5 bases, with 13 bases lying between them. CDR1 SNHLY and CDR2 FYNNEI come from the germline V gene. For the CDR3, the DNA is TGTGCCAGCAGTGAACGGCAGGTTATGAACGAGCAGTACTTC. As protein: CASSERQVMNEQYF.

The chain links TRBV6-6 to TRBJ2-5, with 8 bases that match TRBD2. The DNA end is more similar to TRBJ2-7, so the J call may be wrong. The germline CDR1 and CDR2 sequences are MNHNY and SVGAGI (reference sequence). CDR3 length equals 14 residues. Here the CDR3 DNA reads TGTGCCAGCAATAATCCGGGAGGGTTCCACGAGCAGTACTTC. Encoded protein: CASNNPGGFHEQYF.

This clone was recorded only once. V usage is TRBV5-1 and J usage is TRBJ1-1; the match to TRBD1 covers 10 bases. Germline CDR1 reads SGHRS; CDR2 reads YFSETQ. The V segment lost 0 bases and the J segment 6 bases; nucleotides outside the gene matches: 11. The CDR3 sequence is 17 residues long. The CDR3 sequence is CASSLGRVGQGSAEAFF. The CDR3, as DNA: TGCGCCAGCAGCTTGGGTCGGGTGGGACAGGGGAGCGCTGAAGCTTTCTTT.

As DNA, the CDR3 is TGTGCCAGCAGTGAAAGGACAGACTCCTACGAGCAGTACTTC. This encodes CASSERTDSYEQYF. The rearrangement links TRBV6-4 to TRBJ2-7, with D tentatively TRBD1 (6 bases). Germline CDR1 and CDR2: MRHNA and SNTAGT. V lost 3 bases and J lost 0, with 9 bases in between. CDR3 length: 14 residues.

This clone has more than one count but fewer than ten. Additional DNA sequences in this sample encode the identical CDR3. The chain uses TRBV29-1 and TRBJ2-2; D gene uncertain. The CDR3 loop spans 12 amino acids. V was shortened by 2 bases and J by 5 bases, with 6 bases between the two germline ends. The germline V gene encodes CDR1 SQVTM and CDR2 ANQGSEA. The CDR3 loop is CSVERTTGELFF. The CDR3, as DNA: TGCAGCGTTGAAAGAACTACCGGGGAGCTGTTTTTT.

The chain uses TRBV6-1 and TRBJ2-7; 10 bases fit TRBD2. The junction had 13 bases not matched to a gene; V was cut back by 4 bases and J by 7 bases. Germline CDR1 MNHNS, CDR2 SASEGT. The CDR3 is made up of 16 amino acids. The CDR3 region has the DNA TGTGCCAGCAGTGGAAAGCGGGAGGGCCCGGCCGGGGAGCAGTACTTC. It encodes CASSGKREGPAGEQYF.

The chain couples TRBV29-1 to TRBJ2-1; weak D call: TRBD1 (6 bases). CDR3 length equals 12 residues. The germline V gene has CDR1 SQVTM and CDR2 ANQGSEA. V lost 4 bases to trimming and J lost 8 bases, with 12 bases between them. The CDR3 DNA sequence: TGCAGCGTTGGGAACAGGGTCGATGAGCAGTTCTTC. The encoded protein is CSVGNRVDEQFF.

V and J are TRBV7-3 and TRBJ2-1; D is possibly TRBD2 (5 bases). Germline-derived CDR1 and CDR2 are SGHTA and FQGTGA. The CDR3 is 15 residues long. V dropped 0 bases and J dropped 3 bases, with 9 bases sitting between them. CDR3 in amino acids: CASSLTSENYNEQFF. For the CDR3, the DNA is TGTGCCAGCAGCTTAACTAGCGAGAACTACAATGAGCAGTTCTTC.

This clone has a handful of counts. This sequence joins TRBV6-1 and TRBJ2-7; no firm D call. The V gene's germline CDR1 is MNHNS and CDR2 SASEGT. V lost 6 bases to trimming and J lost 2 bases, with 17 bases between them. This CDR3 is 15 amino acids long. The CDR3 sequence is CASSATHSVAYEQYF. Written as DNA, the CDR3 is TGTGCCAGCAGCGCGACCCACTCCGTGGCCTACGAGCAGTACTTC.

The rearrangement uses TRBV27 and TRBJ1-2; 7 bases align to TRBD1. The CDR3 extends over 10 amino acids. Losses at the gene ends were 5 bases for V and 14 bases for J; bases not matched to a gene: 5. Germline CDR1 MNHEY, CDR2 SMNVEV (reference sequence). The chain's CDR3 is CASSQGERTF. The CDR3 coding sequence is TGTGCCAGCAGTCAGGGGGAGAGGACCTTC.

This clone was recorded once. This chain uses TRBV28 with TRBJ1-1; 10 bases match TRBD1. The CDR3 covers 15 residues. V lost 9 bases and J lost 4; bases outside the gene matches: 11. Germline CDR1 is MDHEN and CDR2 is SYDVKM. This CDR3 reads CASSMRGQGSTEAFF. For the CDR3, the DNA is TGTGCCAGTTCGATGAGGGGACAGGGGAGCACTGAAGCTTTCTTT.

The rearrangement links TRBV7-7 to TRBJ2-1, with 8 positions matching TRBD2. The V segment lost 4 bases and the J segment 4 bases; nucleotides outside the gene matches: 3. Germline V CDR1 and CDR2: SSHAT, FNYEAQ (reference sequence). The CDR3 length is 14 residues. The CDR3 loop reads CASSSLADYNEQFF. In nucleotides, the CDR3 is TGTGCCAGCAGCTCACTAGCGGATTACAATGAGCAGTTCTTC. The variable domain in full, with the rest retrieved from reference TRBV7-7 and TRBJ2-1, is GAGVSQSPRYKVTKRGQDVTLRCDPISSHATLYWYQQALGQGPEFLTYFNYEAQPDKSGLPSDRFSAERPEGSISTLTIQRTEQRDSAMYRCASSSLADYNEQFFGPGTRLTVL.

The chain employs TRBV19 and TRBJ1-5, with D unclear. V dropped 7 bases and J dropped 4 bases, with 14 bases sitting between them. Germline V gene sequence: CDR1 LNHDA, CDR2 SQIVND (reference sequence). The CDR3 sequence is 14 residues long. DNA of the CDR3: TGTGCCAGTACCCCGCTCACTGCAAATCAGCCCCAGCATTTT. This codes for CASTPLTANQPQHF. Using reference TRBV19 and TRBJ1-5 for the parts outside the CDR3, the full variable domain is DGGITQSPKYLFRKEGQNVTLSCEQNLNHDAMYWYRQDPGQGLRLIYYSQIVNDFQKGDIAEGYSVSREKKESFPLTVTSAQKNPTAFYLCASTPLTANQPQHFGDGTRLSIL.

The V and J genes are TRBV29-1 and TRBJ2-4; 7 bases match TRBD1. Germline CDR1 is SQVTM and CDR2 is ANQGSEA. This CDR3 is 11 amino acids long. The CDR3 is CSHGTENIQYF. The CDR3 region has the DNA TGCAGTCACGGGACAGAAAACATTCAGTACTTC.

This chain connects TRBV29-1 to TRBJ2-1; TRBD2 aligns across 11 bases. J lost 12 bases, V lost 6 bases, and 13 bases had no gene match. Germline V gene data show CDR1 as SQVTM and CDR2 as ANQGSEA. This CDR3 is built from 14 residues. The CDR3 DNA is TGCAGCGTAGTATCTAGCGGGGGGAGCTCGACGCAGTTCTTC. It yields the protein CSVVSSGGSSTQFF.

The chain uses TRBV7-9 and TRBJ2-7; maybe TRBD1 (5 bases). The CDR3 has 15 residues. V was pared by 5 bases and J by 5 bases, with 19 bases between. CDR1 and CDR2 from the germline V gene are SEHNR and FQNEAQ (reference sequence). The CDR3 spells CASSLGAASFNEQYF. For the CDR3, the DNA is TGTGCCAGCAGCCTAGGGGCGGCTAGTTTTAACGAGCAGTACTTC.